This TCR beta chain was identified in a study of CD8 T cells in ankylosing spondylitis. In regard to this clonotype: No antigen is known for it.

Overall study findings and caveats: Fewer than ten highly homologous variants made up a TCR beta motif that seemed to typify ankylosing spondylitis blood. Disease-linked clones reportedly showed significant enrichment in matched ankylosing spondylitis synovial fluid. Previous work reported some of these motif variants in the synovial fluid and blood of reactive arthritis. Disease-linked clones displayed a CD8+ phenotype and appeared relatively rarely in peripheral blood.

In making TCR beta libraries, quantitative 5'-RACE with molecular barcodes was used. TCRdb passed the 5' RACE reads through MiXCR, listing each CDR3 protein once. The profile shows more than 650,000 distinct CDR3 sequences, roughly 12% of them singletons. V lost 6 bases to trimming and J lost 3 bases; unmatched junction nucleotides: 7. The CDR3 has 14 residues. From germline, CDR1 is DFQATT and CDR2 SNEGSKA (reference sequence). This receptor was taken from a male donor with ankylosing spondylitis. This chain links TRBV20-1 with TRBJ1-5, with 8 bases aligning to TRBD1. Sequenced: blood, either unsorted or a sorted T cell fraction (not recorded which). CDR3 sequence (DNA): TGCAGTGCCTCTCCGGACAGGGACAATCAGCCCCAGCATTTT. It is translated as CSASPDRDNQPQHF.